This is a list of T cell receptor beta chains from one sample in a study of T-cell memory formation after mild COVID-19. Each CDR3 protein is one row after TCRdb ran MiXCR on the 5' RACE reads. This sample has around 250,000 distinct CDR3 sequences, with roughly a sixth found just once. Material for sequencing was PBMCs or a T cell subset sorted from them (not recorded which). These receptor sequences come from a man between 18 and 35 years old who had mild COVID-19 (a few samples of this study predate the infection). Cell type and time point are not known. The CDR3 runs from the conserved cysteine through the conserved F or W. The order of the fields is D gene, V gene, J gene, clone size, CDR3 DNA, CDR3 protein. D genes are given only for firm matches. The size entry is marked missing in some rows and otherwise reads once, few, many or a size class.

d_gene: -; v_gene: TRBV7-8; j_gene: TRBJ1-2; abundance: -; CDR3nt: TGTGCCAGCAGCTTACCTCGGAACAGCCTCTATGGCTACACCTTC; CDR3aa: CASSLPRNSLYGYTF
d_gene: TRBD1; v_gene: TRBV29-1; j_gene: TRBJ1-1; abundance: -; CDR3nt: TGCAGCGTTATGGCAAGACCCGGGACAGGGGGAAGCACTGAAGCTTTCTTT; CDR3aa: CSVMARPGTGGSTEAFF
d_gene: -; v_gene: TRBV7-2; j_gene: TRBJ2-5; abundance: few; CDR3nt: TGTGCCAGCAGCTCCCACAAGAGAGGACGGTTACAAGAGACCCAGTACTTC; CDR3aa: CASSSHKRGRLQETQYF
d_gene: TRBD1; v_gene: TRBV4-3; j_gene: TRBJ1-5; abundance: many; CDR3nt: TGTGCCAGCAGCCAGGACAGGGGGCAGCCCCAGCATTTT; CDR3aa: CASSQDRGQPQHF
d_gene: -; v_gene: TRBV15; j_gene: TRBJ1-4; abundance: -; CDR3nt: TGTGCCACCAGCAGAGGACAGTTACCAAATGAAAAACTGTTTTTT; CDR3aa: CATSRGQLPNEKLFF
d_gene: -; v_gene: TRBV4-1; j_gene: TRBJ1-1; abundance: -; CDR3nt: TGCGCCAGCAGCCAAGAGTTTTCACTGGGGGTGGACACTGAAGCTTTCTTT; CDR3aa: CASSQEFSLGVDTEAFF
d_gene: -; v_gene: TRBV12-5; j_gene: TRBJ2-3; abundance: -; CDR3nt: TGTGCTAGTGGGGCTAGCGATCGCCCAGATACGCAGTATTTT; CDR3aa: CASGASDRPDTQYF
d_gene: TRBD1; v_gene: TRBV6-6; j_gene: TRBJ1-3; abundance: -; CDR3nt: TGTGCCAGCAGTTCAGAGGACAGGCCGACCAGGTTT; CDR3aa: CASSSEDRPTRF
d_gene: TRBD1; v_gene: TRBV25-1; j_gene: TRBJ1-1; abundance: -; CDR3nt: TGTGCCAGCGGAGACAGGGGGGTGATGAACACTGAAGCTTTCTTT; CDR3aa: CASGDRGVMNTEAFF
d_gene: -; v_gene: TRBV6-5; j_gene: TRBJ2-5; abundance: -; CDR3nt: TGTGCCAGCAGACCCCCGGGACGAGAGACCCAGTACTTC; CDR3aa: CASRPPGRETQYF
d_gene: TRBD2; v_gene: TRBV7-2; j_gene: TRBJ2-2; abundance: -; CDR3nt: TGTGCCAGCAGCTTACGGACTAGCGGTACCGGGGAGCTGTTTTTT; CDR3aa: CASSLRTSGTGELFF
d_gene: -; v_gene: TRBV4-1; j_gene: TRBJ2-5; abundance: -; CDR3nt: TGCGCCAGCAGCCAAGTAGCAGGGGAACAGACCCAGTACTTC; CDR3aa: CASSQVAGEQTQYF
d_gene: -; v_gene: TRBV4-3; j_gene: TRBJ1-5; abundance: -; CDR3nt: TGCGCCAGCAGCCAAGATAACCTAGGGGAGCACAATCAGCCCCAGCATTTT; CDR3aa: CASSQDNLGEHNQPQHF
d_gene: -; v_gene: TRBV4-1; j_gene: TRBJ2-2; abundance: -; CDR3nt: TGCGCCAGCAGCCAGCGACCCCGTCGAGGGGCCTCCGTGGAGCTGTTTTTT; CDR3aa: CASSQRPRRGASVELFF
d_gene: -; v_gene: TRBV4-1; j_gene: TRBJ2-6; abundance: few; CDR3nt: TGCGCCAGCAGCCAAGGTCTGGCATCTGGGGCCAACGTCCTGACTTTC; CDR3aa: CASSQGLASGANVLTF
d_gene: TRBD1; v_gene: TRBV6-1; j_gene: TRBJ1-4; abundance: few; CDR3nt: TGTGCCAGCAGTGGGTGGACAGGGGTTGGTGAAAAACTGTTTTTT; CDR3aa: CASSGWTGVGEKLFF
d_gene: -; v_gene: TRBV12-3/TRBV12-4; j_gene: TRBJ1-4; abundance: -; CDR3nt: TGTGCCAGCACAGGGGTTGGTGAAAAACTGTTTTTT; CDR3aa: CASTGVGEKLFF
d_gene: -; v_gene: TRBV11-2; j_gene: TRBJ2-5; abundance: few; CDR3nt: TGTGCCAGCAGCAGACATGAGACCCAGTACTTC; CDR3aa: CASSRHETQYF
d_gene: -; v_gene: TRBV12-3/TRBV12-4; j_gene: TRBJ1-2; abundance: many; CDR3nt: TGTGCCAGCAAGGAAGCCAATATGAATGGCTACACCTTC; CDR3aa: CASKEANMNGYTF
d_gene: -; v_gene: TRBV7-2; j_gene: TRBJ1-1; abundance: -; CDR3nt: TGTGCCAGCAGCTTCCGGGGGAGGGACACTGAAGCTTTCTTT; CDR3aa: CASSFRGRDTEAFF
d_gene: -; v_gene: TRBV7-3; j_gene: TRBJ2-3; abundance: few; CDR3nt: TGTGCCAGCAGCCCGAGGGGGGGAGTTGTAGATACGCAGTATTTT; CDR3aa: CASSPRGGVVDTQYF
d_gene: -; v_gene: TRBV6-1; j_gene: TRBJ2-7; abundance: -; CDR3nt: TGTGCCAGCAGCTTTGACACAGCCTTAGGGTACGAGCAGTACTTC; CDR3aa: CASSFDTALGYEQYF
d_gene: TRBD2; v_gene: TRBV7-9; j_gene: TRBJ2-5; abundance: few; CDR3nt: TGTGCCAGCAGCTCCCGGGGTAGCGGGGGGAGTTTCCAAGAGACCCAGTACTTC; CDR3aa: CASSSRGSGGSFQETQYF
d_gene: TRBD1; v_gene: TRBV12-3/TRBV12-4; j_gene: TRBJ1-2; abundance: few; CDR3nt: TGTGCCAGCAGTTTTCAACAGGGGCTTTTTAAGTATGGCTACACCTTC; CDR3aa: CASSFQQGLFKYGYTF
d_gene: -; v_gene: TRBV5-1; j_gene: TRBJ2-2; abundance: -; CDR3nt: TGCGCCAGCAACTTACAGGGACGTTCGAACACCGGGGAGCTGTTTTTT; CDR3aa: CASNLQGRSNTGELFF
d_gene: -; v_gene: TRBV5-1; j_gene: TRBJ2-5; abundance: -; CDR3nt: TGCGCCAGCAGCTTGAACTCCGGGACCTCACAGACCCAGTACTTC; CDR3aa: CASSLNSGTSQTQYF
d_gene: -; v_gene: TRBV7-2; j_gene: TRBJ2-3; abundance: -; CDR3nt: TGTGCCAGCAGCTTAACTAGTATTGGGTATCATACGCAGTATTTT; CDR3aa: CASSLTSIGYHTQYF
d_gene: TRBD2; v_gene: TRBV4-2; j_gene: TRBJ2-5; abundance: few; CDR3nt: TGTGCCAGCAGCCCGATCAGCGGGGCCTACCAAGAGACCCAGTACTTC; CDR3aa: CASSPISGAYQETQYF
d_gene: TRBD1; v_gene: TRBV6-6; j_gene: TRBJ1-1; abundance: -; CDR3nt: TGTGCCAGCAGACTCGGACAGGCGAACACTGAAGCTTTCTTT; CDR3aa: CASRLGQANTEAFF
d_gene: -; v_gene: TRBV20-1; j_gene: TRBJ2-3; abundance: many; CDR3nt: TGCAGTGCTAGAGATCTGAGGGGGGGAGGGGATACGCAGTATTTT; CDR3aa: CSARDLRGGGDTQYF
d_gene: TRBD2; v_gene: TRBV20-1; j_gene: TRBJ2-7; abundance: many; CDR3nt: TGCAGTGCTAGAGCCGGGACTAGAAGCTACGAGCAGTACTTC; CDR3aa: CSARAGTRSYEQYF
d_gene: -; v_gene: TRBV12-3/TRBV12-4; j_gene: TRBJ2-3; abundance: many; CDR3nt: TGTGCCAGCAGTTTCCGGGACTCCGCAGATACGCAGTATTTT; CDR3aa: CASSFRDSADTQYF
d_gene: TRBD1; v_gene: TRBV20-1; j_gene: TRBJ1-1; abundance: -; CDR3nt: TGCAGTGCAACCGCTTTCAGGGGGCGAAGAGCTTTCTTT; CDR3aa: CSATAFRGRRAFF
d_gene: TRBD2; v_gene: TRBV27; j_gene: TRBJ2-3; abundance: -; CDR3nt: TGTGCCAGCAGTTTATTCCCCTCGAGCGGGGGGGTTGGAGATACGCAGTATTTT; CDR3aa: CASSLFPSSGGVGDTQYF
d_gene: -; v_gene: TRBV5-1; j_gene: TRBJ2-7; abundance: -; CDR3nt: TGCGCCAGCAGCCCGGGACGCCTTTACGAGCAGTACTTC; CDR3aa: CASSPGRLYEQYF
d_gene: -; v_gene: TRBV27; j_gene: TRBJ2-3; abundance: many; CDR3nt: TGTGCCAGCGCCACCTGGGGCGGCACAGATACGCAGTATTTT; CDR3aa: CASATWGGTDTQYF
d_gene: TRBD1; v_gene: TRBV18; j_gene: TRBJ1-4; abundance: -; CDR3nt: TGTGCCAGCTCACGGGACAGCTACGAAGAAAAACTGTTTTTT; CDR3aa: CASSRDSYEEKLFF
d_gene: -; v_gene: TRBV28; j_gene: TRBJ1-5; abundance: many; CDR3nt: TGTGCCAGCAGTGATCTAGCTGGGGCGAATCAGCCCCAGCATTTT; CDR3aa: CASSDLAGANQPQHF
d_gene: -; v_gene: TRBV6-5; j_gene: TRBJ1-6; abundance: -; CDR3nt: TGTGCCAGCAGTTACCTTCTGGGGGACGCTGGTTCACCCCTCCACTTT; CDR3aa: CASSYLLGDAGSPLHF
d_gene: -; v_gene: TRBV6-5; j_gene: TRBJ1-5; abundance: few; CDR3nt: TGTGCCAGCTGGAGAGGGAAGGGTCAGCCCCAGCATTTT; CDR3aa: CASWRGKGQPQHF
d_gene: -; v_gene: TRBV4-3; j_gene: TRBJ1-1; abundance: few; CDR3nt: TGCGCCAGCAGCCAAGATTCGGGGCACACTGAAGCTTTCTTT; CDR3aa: CASSQDSGHTEAFF
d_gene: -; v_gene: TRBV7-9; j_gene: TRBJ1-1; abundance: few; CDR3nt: TGTGCCAGCAGGCGCGAGCGGGAAGTTCGGAACACTGAAGCTTTCTTT; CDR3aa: CASRREREVRNTEAFF
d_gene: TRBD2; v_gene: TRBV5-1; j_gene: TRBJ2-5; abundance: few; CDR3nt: TGCGCCAGCAGACGGGGGGGAGTACAAGAGACCCAGTACTTC; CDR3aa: CASRRGGVQETQYF
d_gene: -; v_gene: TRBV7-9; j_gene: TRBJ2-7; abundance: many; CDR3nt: TGTGCCAGCAGCGCCGGGCCCCGGGACGAGCAGTACTTC; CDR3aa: CASSAGPRDEQYF
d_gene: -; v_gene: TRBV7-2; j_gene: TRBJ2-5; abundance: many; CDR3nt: TGTGCCAGCACCCCGGTGAAGGGGACCCAGTACTTC; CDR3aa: CASTPVKGTQYF
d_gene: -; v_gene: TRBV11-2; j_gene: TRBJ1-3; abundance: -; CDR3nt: TGTGCCAGCAGCCCCAGCCGGGCCTCTGGAAACACCATATATTTT; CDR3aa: CASSPSRASGNTIYF
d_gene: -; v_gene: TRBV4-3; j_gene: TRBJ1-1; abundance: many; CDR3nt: TGCGCCAGCAGCCAAGATGTCCTTACATACTCCACTGAAGCTTTCTTT; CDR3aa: CASSQDVLTYSTEAFF
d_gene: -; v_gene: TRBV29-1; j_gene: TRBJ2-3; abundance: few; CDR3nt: TGCAGCGTCCAGAAGCGGGATACGCAGTATTTT; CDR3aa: CSVQKRDTQYF